This T cell receptor beta chain is from a study of response to subunit inactivated influenza vaccine. MiXCR, run by TCRdb on the RT-PCR reads, gives a single entry per CDR3 protein. Altogether about 700,000 distinct CDR3 sequences are present, around 13% being singletons, with the ten largest covering around 7.6%. V shed 4 bases and J 6 bases; nucleotides not matched to a gene: 7. The length of the CDR3 is 14 residues. Germline V CDR1 and CDR2: SGHTA, FQGNSA. Study results and limitations: With each seasonal influenza vaccination, the authors suggested, few new T cells are recruited.

In this sample, this clonotype turned up many times. Its specificity is unknown. The V gene is TRBV7-2, the J gene TRBJ2-3; 7 bases fit TRBD2. The source material was PBMCs from blood, sampled about 14 days before vaccination. The TCR sequence derives from a man aged 45-65 years who received an inactivated influenza vaccine. The CDR3 nucleotides read TGTGCCAGCAGCTCCCGACTAGCCGGGGATACGCAGTATTTT. It yields the protein CASSSRLAGDTQYF.